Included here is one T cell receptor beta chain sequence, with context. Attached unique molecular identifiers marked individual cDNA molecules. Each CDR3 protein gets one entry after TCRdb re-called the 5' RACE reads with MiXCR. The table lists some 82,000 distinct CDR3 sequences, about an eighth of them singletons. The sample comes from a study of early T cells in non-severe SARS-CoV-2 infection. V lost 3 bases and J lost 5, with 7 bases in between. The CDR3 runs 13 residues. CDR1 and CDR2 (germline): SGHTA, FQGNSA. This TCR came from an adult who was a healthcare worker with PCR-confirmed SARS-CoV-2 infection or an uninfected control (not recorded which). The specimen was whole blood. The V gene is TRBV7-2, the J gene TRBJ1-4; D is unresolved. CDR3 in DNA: TGTGCCAGCAGCTTTCATACAAATGAAAAACTGTTTTTT. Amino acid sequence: CASSFHTNEKLFF.